The clone carrying this TCR beta chain was seen repeatedly, ten times or more. Its antigen is undetermined. These data originate in a study of T-cell memory formation after mild COVID-19. General study points: Clones that shrank (day 15 to 85) were balanced CD4/CD8, whereas later expanders leaned CD4+.

Germline loops: CDR1 SGHTA, CDR2 FQGNSA. Trimming removed 1 base at V and 3 bases at J, with 10 bases between. This CDR3 comprises 14 residues. TCRdb processed the 5' RACE reads anew with MiXCR; each CDR3 protein has one entry. The sample has some 270,000 distinct CDR3 sequences; roughly 14% are singletons. This TCR was sampled from an adult woman who had mild COVID-19 (a few samples of this study predate the infection). Cell type and time point are not known. The sequenced sample was PBMCs or a T cell subset sorted from them (not recorded which). This chain uses TRBV7-2 with TRBJ2-7; D possibly corresponds to TRBD2 (6 bases). The CDR3 nucleotides are TGTGCCAGCAGCTTAGTGGAGGGAGGCTACGAGCAGTACTTC. This sequence encodes CASSLVEGGYEQYF.